This passage covers 15 T cell receptor beta chains from one sample sequenced in a study of T-cell memory formation after mild COVID-19. TCRdb processed the 5' RACE reads anew with MiXCR; each CDR3 protein has one entry. Of around 390,000 distinct CDR3 sequences detected, approximately 16% appear once; the ten largest clones hold around a fifth. Sequenced sample: PBMCs or a T cell subset sorted from them (not recorded which). These receptors all stem from a man between 18 and 29 years old who had mild COVID-19 (a few samples of this study predate the infection). Cell type and time point are not known.

J is TRBJ2-2 and V is TRBV6-5; no clear D. This CDR3 contains 13 residues. Trimming took off 1 base at V and 6 bases at J, with 6 bases between the two ends. From germline, CDR1 is MNHEY and CDR2 SVGAGI. CDR3 loop: CASSYLGAGELFF. CDR3 sequence (DNA): TGTGCCAGCAGTTACTTGGGCGCCGGGGAGCTGTTTTTT.

This clonotype was observed a handful of times. The gene calls are TRBV7-2 and TRBJ2-7, with 10 nucleotides matching TRBD1. This CDR3 has 15 amino acids. Per the germline V gene, CDR1 is SGHTA and CDR2 is FQGNSA. V dropped 5 bases and J dropped 0; count of bases not matched to a gene: 4. The CDR3 sequence is CASSRQGASSYEQYF. In nucleotides, the CDR3 is TGTGCCAGCAGCCGACAGGGGGCGAGCTCCTACGAGCAGTACTTC.

The gene calls are TRBV25-1 and TRBJ2-7, with 12 bases aligning to TRBD2. Germline CDR1 reads MGHDK; CDR2 reads SYGVNS. The CDR3 extends over 13 amino acids. V trimming: 6 bases; J trimming: 3 bases; junction bases outside the gene matches: 0. CDR3 in DNA: TGTGCCAGCAGACTAGCGGGGGGCTACGAGCAGTACTTC. Protein product: CASRLAGGYEQYF.

The genes are TRBV19 and TRBJ2-4; possible D gene TRBD2, 5 bases. Germline loops: CDR1 LNHDA, CDR2 SQIVND (reference sequence). The CDR3 length is 14 residues. The V end was cut by 2 bases, the J end by 7 bases, with 12 bases between. CDR3 nucleotides: TGTGCCAGTAGTATACTCGACTACCCCAACATTCAGTACTTC. This encodes CASSILDYPNIQYF.

This chain joins TRBV29-1 and TRBJ1-2; D not resolved. From germline, CDR1 is SQVTM and CDR2 ANQGSEA. The CDR3 is 13 residues long. The V and J ends lost 0 bases and 5 bases respectively, with 10 bases between them. The CDR3 sequence is CSVEEQVPYGYTF. DNA for the CDR3: TGCAGCGTTGAAGAGCAGGTACCATATGGCTACACCTTC.

This chain uses TRBV2 with TRBJ2-7, with D uncertain. The length of the CDR3 is 14 residues. The germline gives CDR1 SNHLY, CDR2 FYNNEI. V was shortened by 1 base and J by 3 bases, with 10 bases between the two germline ends. The CDR3 region has the DNA TGTGCCAGCAGTGAAGGGGCAAGACTCTACGAGCAGTACGTC. It codes for CASSEGARLYEQYV.

This clonotype was observed a handful of times. The J gene is TRBJ2-7, the V gene TRBV20-1; TRBD1 matches at 7 bases. The CDR3 loop spans 13 amino acids. Trimming removed 5 bases from V and 2 bases from J; junction bases left unmatched: 6. Germline CDR1 DFQATT, CDR2 SNEGSKA (reference sequence). For the CDR3, the DNA is TGCAGTGCTCCCCGGACAGGCACCTACGAGCAGTACTTC. Translated, it gives CSAPRTGTYEQYF.

This sequence joins TRBV12-5 and TRBJ2-3; the match to TRBD1 covers 7 bases. The junction had 5 bases not matched to a gene; V was cut back by 4 bases and J by 1 base. CDR3 size: 15 residues. Germline lookup yields CDR1 LGHNT and CDR2 FRNRAP. In nucleotides, the CDR3 is TGTGCTAGTGGTTCCGACAGGGTCGGCACAGATACGCAGTATTTT. Encoded protein: CASGSDRVGTDTQYF. Variable domain in full (rest from reference TRBV12-5 and TRBJ2-3): DARVTQTPRHKVTEMGQEVTMRCQPILGHNTVFWYRQTMMQGLELLAYFRNRAPLDDSGMPKDRFSAEMPDATLATLKIQPSEPRDSAVYFCASGSDRVGTDTQYFGPGTRLTVL.

V is TRBV28 and J is TRBJ2-7; 12 positions match TRBD2. V was clipped by 6 bases and J by 8 bases; unmatched bases: 11. Germline CDR1 is MDHEN and CDR2 is SYDVKM. This CDR3 spans 15 amino acids. This CDR3 reads CASRPSGGADLKQYV. The DNA of the CDR3 is TGTGCCAGCAGACCTAGCGGGGGGGCTGATTTAAAGCAGTACGTC.

This clonotype was seen repeatedly, ten times or more. V is TRBV5-1 and J is TRBJ2-1; tentative D call: TRBD2 (5 bases). The CDR3 has 13 residues. CDR1 SGHRS and CDR2 YFSETQ come from the germline V gene. V was pared by 7 bases and J by 3 bases, with 11 bases between. CDR3 in DNA: TGCGCCAGCCTGGAAGCGGACTACAATGAGCAGTTCTTC. It is translated as CASLEADYNEQFF.

The rearrangement joins TRBV6-2 or TRBV6-3 to TRBJ2-1, with D possibly called TRBD1 or TRBD2 (5 bases each). The CDR3 covers 16 residues. Trimming left V 8 bases short and J 9 bases short, with 26 bases between. Germline-derived CDR1 and CDR2 are MNHEY and SVGEGT. The CDR3 DNA sequence: TGTGCCAGCGAGATCATCACCGGGACGAGGGGTGTTGAGCAGTTCTTC. Protein product: CASEIITGTRGVEQFF.

The chain links TRBV6-5 to TRBJ2-3; TRBD1 aligns across 8 bases. Trimming cost V 6 bases and J 2 bases; bases outside gene matches: 7. This CDR3 has 15 amino acids. CDR1 MNHEY and CDR2 SVGAGI come from the germline V gene. Here the CDR3 reads CASRNDRGSTDTQYF. The CDR3 DNA reads as TGTGCCAGCAGGAATGACAGGGGATCCACAGATACGCAGTATTTT.

The CDR3 DNA reads TGTGCCTCAACCCCTCGGAACACCGGGGAGCTGTTTTTT. Its translation: CASTPRNTGELFF. The rearrangement joins TRBV12-5 to TRBJ2-2; D is ambiguous. This CDR3 spans 13 amino acids. Germline CDR1 LGHNT, CDR2 FRNRAP. Complete variable domain (other parts from reference TRBV12-5 and TRBJ2-2): DARVTQTPRHKVTEMGQEVTMRCQPILGHNTVFWYRQTMMQGLELLAYFRNRAPLDDSGMPKDRFSAEMPDATLATLKIQPSEPRDSAVYFCASTPRNTGELFFGEGSRLTVL.

This clonotype was seen a handful of times. The V and J genes are TRBV4-2 and TRBJ2-1, with 9 nucleotides matching TRBD2. The CDR3 sequence is 14 residues long. The V gene end was trimmed by 8 bases and the J gene end by 7 bases; junction bases not matched to a gene: 9. Germline V gives CDR1 LGHNA, CDR2 YNFKEQ. The CDR3 DNA reads as TGTGCCAGCCGCCCCGCGGGGGGGACGAATGAGCAGTTCTTC. It encodes CASRPAGGTNEQFF.

The chain joins TRBV29-1 to TRBJ2-7; D is perhaps TRBD2 (6 bases). Trimming stripped 6 bases from V and 0 bases from J, with 12 bases between. CDR3 length equals 13 residues. Looked up from germline, CDR1 is SQVTM and CDR2 is ANQGSEA. The CDR3 bases are TGCAGCGTCCGGGACGGGAGCTCCTACGAGCAGTACGTC. Encoded protein: CSVRDGSSYEQYV.